This entry lists 17 T cell receptor beta chains sequenced from one sample in a study of CD8+ T cells in alopecia areata. Extraction of RNA preceded its reverse transcription into cDNA, which served as the sequencing template. TCRdb's table, derived via immunoSEQ multiplex PCR, lists solely in-frame clones and lacks some. The sample was found to contain around 300,000 clones, and every one recurs. Cell sorting was performed on pooled cutaneous lymph node cells with CD4, CD8alpha, NKG2D, NKG2ACE and other markers. Sequencing was performed on CD4+ T cells sorted from a lymph node. Source of these receptors: a C3H/HeJ mouse with alopecia areata. The mice in this strain carry MHC haplotype H2-k.

As regards this clone: The gene names here belong to mouse. The CDR3 end lies 4 residues beyond the end of the read and is filled in from the germline J gene. The chain has TRBV13-3 and TRBJ1-2; maybe TRBD1 (5 bases). The germline gives CDR1 NNHDY, CDR2 SYVADS. The CDR3 has 15 amino acids. The CDR3 bases that were read are TGTGCCAGCAGTGAACTGGGACTGGGGGGTAGC. Protein product: CASSELGLGGS. The whole CDR3 is CASSELGLGGSDYTF.

As for this clone: Genes and germline come from the mouse. The read stops 3 residues short of the end of the CDR3; the missing end is completed from the germline J gene. J is TRBJ1-6 and V is TRBV1; no definite D call. Being an ORF, TRBJ1-6 has a function that is uncertain. The CDR3 is made up of 17 amino acids. Germline V gene data show CDR1 as NSQYPW and CDR2 as LRSPGD (reference sequence). Trimming took 1 base from V and 4 from J, leaving 14 bases between them. Partial CDR3 DNA: TGCACCTGCAGTGCAGTCCCAGTGTCTTTTTATAATTCGCCC. It specifies CTCSAVPVSFYNSP. The whole CDR3 region reads CTCSAVPVSFYNSPLYF.

Points on this clone: Gene names and germline refer to mouse. The CDR3 end falls 3 residues outside the read, so it is completed with the germline J gene. This chain joins TRBV13-3 and TRBJ1-6; possible D gene TRBD1, 5 bases. TRBJ1-6 carries the ORF label, with uncertain function. This CDR3 has 14 residues. Per germline, CDR1 NNHDY and CDR2 SYVADS. V was pared by 10 bases and J by 2 bases, with 13 bases between. CDR3 amino acids: CAGLRVAYNSPLYF. Incomplete CDR3 DNA: TGTGCCGGCCTCAGGGTAGCCTATAATTCGCCC.

This clone was seen only a few times. Gene names are the mouse ones. Sequencing ends 4 residues short of the CDR3 end; the germline J gene provides the rest. This chain links TRBV13-3 with TRBJ2-3; 7 bases match TRBD1. Trimming removed 0 bases from V and 3 bases from J; junction bases left unmatched: 4. The CDR3 consists of 15 residues. Germline CDR1 reads NNHDY; CDR2 reads SYVADS. CDR3 in amino acids: CASSDDRGAAETLYF. CDR3 bases read: TGTGCCAGCAGTGATGACAGGGGAGCGGCAGAA.

This clone appeared a few times. The genes are named according to mouse. With the read ending 4 residues before the CDR3 end, the germline J gene is used to fill in that end. The V gene is TRBV5, the J gene TRBJ2-3; D is possibly TRBD1 (6 bases). The CDR3 has 16 amino acids. The V and J ends lost 4 bases and 0 bases respectively, with 14 bases between them. Germline lookup yields CDR1 LGHNA and CDR2 YNLKQL (reference sequence). The CDR3 here is CASSLRDTLSAETLYF. The sequenced CDR3 bases are TGTGCCAGCAGCCTCCGGGACACCTTAAGTGCAGAA.

This clone was seen a handful of times. Each gene name is a mouse one. The read ends 4 residues before the CDR3 terminus; that terminus is restored from the germline J gene. This chain uses TRBV5 with TRBJ2-2; TRBD2 agrees at 9 bases. Germline V lookup: CDR1 LGHNA, CDR2 YNLKQL (reference sequence). This CDR3 is 14 amino acids long. The ends lost 4 bases at V and 6 bases at J; junction bases unmatched: 3. CDR3 sequence reads: CASSPDWGPGQLYF. The CDR3 bases that were read are TGTGCCAGCAGCCCGGACTGGGGCCCCGGG.

In its sample, this clone was seen many times. Mouse names are used for the genes. The read comes to an end 4 residues before the CDR3 does, leaving the germline J gene to fill in the end. Other DNA sequences in the sample encode the same CDR3. This chain links TRBV17 with TRBJ2-7; 9 bases are a match to TRBD2. Germline loops: CDR1 MNHDT, CDR2 YYDKIL. The CDR3 runs 13 residues. The junction had 0 bases not matched to a gene; V was cut back by 6 bases and J by 0 bases. The CDR3 DNA, read in part, is TGTGCTAGCAGACTGGGGGGCTCCTAT. Its protein is CASRLGGSY. In full, the CDR3 reads CASRLGGSYEQYF.

There are a few counts of this clone. The gene names given are mouse names. The sequence runs out 4 residues before the end of the CDR3; the remainder is reconstructed from the germline J gene. In the same sample, other DNA sequences code for this CDR3. V gene TRBV13-3 combines with J gene TRBJ2-7, with unresolved D. Germline CDR1 and CDR2: NNHDY and SYVADS. V dropped 0 bases and J dropped 3 bases, with 7 bases sitting between them. The CDR3 is 13 amino acids. The CDR3 protein is CASSDDRVYEQYF. The CDR3 DNA, read in part, is TGTGCCAGCAGTGATGATAGGGTCTAT.

Details on this clone: The genes are named according to mouse. The read ends 3 residues before the CDR3 terminus; that terminus is restored from the germline J gene. The chain is built from TRBV29 and TRBJ1-6; D is perhaps TRBD1 (6 bases). TRBJ1-6 is an ORF for which the function is uncertain. The V and J ends lost 3 bases and 7 bases respectively, with 10 bases between them. CDR1 and CDR2 from the germline V gene are MSHET and SYDVDS. The CDR3 runs 14 residues. The covered CDR3 bases are TGTGCTAGCAGTTTTTGGGGGGGCAATTCGCCC. This translates into CASSFWGGNSP. In full, the CDR3 reads CASSFWGGNSPLYF.

This clone came up a few times. The listed genes are named as in mouse. The read terminates 4 residues ahead of where the CDR3 ends, so the germline J gene completes it. The V call is TRBV13-1, the J call TRBJ1-1; 7 bases line up with TRBD1. CDR3 length: 13 residues. In germline, CDR1 is NSHNY, CDR2 SYGAGN. This chain's CDR3 is CASSDAGTEEVFF. The CDR3 DNA, read in part, is TGTGCCAGCAGTGATGCAGGGACAGAA.

This clone was counted only a few times. All gene names here are mouse names. The CDR3 is cut off 4 residues early in the read; its end comes from the germline J gene. The gene calls are TRBV13-1 and TRBJ2-2; a weak D match, TRBD2 (6 bases). Germline assignment: CDR1 NSHNY and CDR2 SYGAGN. The CDR3 is 15 amino acids. V shed 0 bases and J shed 3 bases, with 9 bases lying between them. The CDR3 here is CASSDGVGDTGQLYF. The CDR3 bases that were read are TGTGCCAGCAGTGATGGGGTGGGGGACACCGGG.

This clone was counted between two and nine times. The genes and germline here are from mouse. The read falls 4 residues short of the CDR3 end, and the missing part is taken from the germline J gene. The chain recombines TRBV13-1 with TRBJ2-3; 14 nucleotides agree with TRBD2. With V trimmed by 2 bases and J by 0 bases, 2 bases remained unmatched. In germline, CDR1 is NSHNY, CDR2 SYGAGN. This CDR3 has 17 residues. This chain's CDR3 is CASSEGTGGASAETLYF. The CDR3 DNA, read in part, is TGTGCCAGCAGTGAAGGGACTGGGGGGGCTAGTGCAGAA.

Comments on this clone: Gene names denote mouse genes. The missing CDR3 end, 4 residues past where the read stops, is filled in from the germline J gene. J is TRBJ2-5 and V is TRBV14; D may be TRBD1 (5 bases). CDR3 length: 16 amino acids. Trimming removed 5 bases from V and 0 bases from J, with 16 bases in between. Germline V CDR1 and CDR2: SGHDT, FRDEAV. CDR3 bases read: TGTGCCAGCAGCCCCAGGACAAAATTTAACCAAGAC. This sequence encodes CASSPRTKFNQD. The CDR3, in full, reads CASSPRTKFNQDTQYF.

Note on this clone: Mouse gene names and germline throughout. The read terminates 4 residues ahead of where the CDR3 ends, so the germline J gene completes it. The chain has TRBV13-1 and TRBJ1-2; 8 bases line up with TRBD1. The CDR3 contains 14 residues. V was clipped by 4 bases and J by 0 bases; unmatched bases: 2. Looked up from germline, CDR1 is NSHNY and CDR2 is SYGAGN. CDR3: CASSWTGTNSDYTF. The covered CDR3 bases are TGTGCCAGCAGTTGGACAGGGACAAACTCC.

With regard to this clone: Germline and genes here are mouse. The read terminates 4 residues ahead of where the CDR3 ends, so the germline J gene completes it. V gene TRBV1 combines with J gene TRBJ1-1, with D perhaps TRBD1 (5 bases). Germline CDR1 reads NSQYPW; CDR2 reads LRSPGD (reference sequence). V was cut by 0 bases and J by 3 bases, with 5 bases left in between. This CDR3 comprises 13 residues. The sequenced CDR3 bases are TGCACCTGCAGTGCAGAGACAGACACA. This translates into CTCSAETDT. The entire CDR3 sequence reads CTCSAETDTEVFF.

Note on this clone: Gene labels here are mouse ones. The observed sequence ends 4 residues before the CDR3 terminus, with the missing tail filled in from the germline J gene. This chain links TRBV1 with TRBJ1-2; 7 bases are a match to TRBD1. The germline CDR1 and CDR2 sequences are NSQYPW and LRSPGD (reference sequence). The ends lost 2 bases at V and 0 bases at J; junction bases unmatched: 9. This CDR3 comprises 17 residues. The covered CDR3 bases are TGCACCTGCAGTGCAAACTCTGGGACAGCCTCAAACTCC. Translated, it gives CTCSANSGTASNS. Given in full, the CDR3 is CTCSANSGTASNSDYTF.

This clone was seen a handful of times. Germline and genes here are mouse. The CDR3 is cut off 4 residues early in the read; its end comes from the germline J gene. V usage is TRBV17 and J usage is TRBJ1-1, with TRBD1 as a possible D gene (6 bases). Germline-derived CDR1 and CDR2 are MNHDT and YYDKIL. The CDR3 is 12 amino acids. CDR3 in amino acids: CASSRGDKEVFF. The sequenced CDR3 bases are TGTGCTAGCAGTAGGGGGGACAAA.